These 18 T cell receptor gamma chains were sequenced from one sample in a study of Vδ1+ human thymocytes. Notes on the study in general: Highly polyclonal TRG and TRD repertoires with Gaussian CDR3 length distributions appeared in thymus.

No cognate antigen is known for these TCRs. The template was reverse-transcribed extracted RNA. The CDR3 regions were amplified by multiplex PCR from V-gene primers to a constant-region primer. TCRdb reran clone calling via CATT on the multiplex PCR reads. Among tens of thousands of gamma-chain clones listed, 20% were seen once. The sample taken for sequencing was Vdelta1+ gamma-delta thymocytes from the thymus. Subset here: FACS-sorted CD3+ TCRalphabeta- TCRVdelta1+ TCRVdelta2- thymocytes. The source is a girl in the first two years of life who had congenital heart surgery.

This clone is classed as medium-sized (0.01 to 0.1%). This CDR3 is also generated by other DNA sequences in the sample. The rearrangement links TRGV3 to TRGJ1 or TRGJ2. Per the germline V gene, CDR1 is VTNTFY and CDR2 is YDVSTARD (reference sequence). V shed 0 bases, J shed 0 bases, and the junction held 2 bases outside the gene matches. The CDR3 runs 14 residues. The DNA for the CDR3 is TGTGCCACCTGGGACAGGCCGAATTATTATAAGAAACTCTTT. Translation: CATWDRPNYYKKLF.

This clone was found a few times. The chain recombines TRGV3 with TRGJ1 or TRGJ2. Germline V lookup: CDR1 VTNTFY, CDR2 YDVSTARD (reference sequence). CDR3 length: 15 amino acids. V trimming: 1 base; J trimming: 0 bases; junction bases outside the gene matches: 6. The CDR3 DNA reads TGTGCCACCTGGGACAGCCTCCGGAATTATTATAAGAAACTCTTT. Encoded protein: CATWDSLRNYYKKLF.

This clone was seen more than once but under ten times. The chain employs TRGV8 and TRGJP2. The V segment lost 9 bases and the J segment 8 bases; nucleotides outside the gene matches: 9. CDR3 length equals 12 residues. CDR1 and CDR2 (germline): VENAVY, YDSYNSRV. The CDR3 is CATTGPDWIKTF. The CDR3 nucleotides read TGTGCCACCACCGGGCCCGATTGGATCAAGACGTTT.

The sample holds a few counts of this clone. V usage is TRGV2 and J usage is TRGJ1 or TRGJ2. J was trimmed by 10 bases and V by 0 bases; bases with no gene match: 9. The CDR3 is made up of 13 amino acids. From germline, CDR1 is EGSNGY and CDR2 YDSYNSKV. In DNA, the CDR3 is TGTGCCACCTGGGACGGGTCCGTGGGGAAGAAACTCTTT. Its translation: CATWDGSVGKKLF.

The chain joins TRGV2 to TRGJP2. The germline V gene has CDR1 EGSNGY and CDR2 YDSYNSKV. V lost 0 bases and J lost 3; bases outside the gene matches: 7. This CDR3 spans 16 amino acids. The CDR3 nucleotides read TGTGCCACCTGGGACGGGGGGGCGCGTAGTGATTGGATCAAGACGTTT. Protein sequence: CATWDGGARSDWIKTF.

This clone has a handful of counts. The chain combines TRGV3 with TRGJ1 or TRGJ2. Unmatched junction bases numbered 6, after V lost 5 bases and J lost 2 bases. Per the germline V gene, CDR1 is VTNTFY and CDR2 is YDVSTARD (reference sequence). The CDR3 spans 13 residues. The chain's CDR3 is CATWALDYYKKLF. The CDR3 DNA reads TGTGCCACCTGGGCACTTGATTATTATAAGAAACTCTTT.

About this clone: The junction and the germline gene differ at one end; a read error may be behind it. The chain combines TRGV9 with TRGJ1 or TRGJ2. The CDR3 runs to 13 residues. Germline CDR1 GITISATS, CDR2 ISYDGTV (reference sequence). The CDR3 coding sequence is TGTGCCTTGTGGGAGGTGATGGTTACTAAGACACTCTTT. This gives the protein CALWEVMVTKTLF.

The V and J genes are TRGV2 and TRGJ1 or TRGJ2. With V trimmed by 3 bases and J by 2 bases, 7 bases remained unmatched. This CDR3 contains 14 residues. Germline CDR1 and CDR2: EGSNGY and YDSYNSKV. The CDR3 sequence is CATWDRTDYYKKLF. CDR3 bases: TGTGCCACCTGGGACAGAACTGATTATTATAAGAAACTCTTT.

This clone was counted at least ten times. This sample includes further DNA sequences coding for the same CDR3. J is TRGJ1 or TRGJ2 and V is TRGV4. This CDR3 is 12 amino acids long. Trimming removed 3 bases from V and 4 bases from J; junction bases left unmatched: 3. Germline V gives CDR1 EGSTGY, CDR2 YDSYTSSV. The CDR3 DNA sequence: TGTGCCACCTGGGATTCGTATTATAAGAAACTCTTT. This codes for CATWDSYYKKLF.

V usage is TRGV8 and J usage is TRGJP1. This CDR3 has 15 amino acids. CDR1 and CDR2 (germline): VENAVY, YDSYNSRV. The junction had 4 bases not matched to a gene; V was cut back by 1 base and J by 2 bases. The CDR3 DNA reads as TGTGCCACCTGGGATAGCAAGACCACTGGTTGGTTCAAGATATTT. Its translation is CATWDSKTTGWFKIF.

This clone was detected only a few times. The gene calls are TRGV9 and TRGJP2. This CDR3 is 17 amino acids long. The V segment lost 0 bases and the J segment 2 bases; nucleotides outside the gene matches: 9. Germline CDR1 reads GITISATS; CDR2 reads ISYDGTV (reference sequence). The CDR3 reads CALWEVRVGSSDWIKTF. For the CDR3, the DNA is TGTGCCTTGTGGGAGGTGCGAGTCGGGAGTAGTGATTGGATCAAGACGTTT.

The chain couples TRGV5 to TRGJ1 or TRGJ2. With 0 bases clipped from V and 10 bases from J, the junction kept 18 bases outside the gene matches. CDR1 is VINAFY and CDR2 is YDVSNSKD in the germline V gene. The CDR3 runs 16 residues. In DNA form, the CDR3 reads TGTGCCACCTGGGACAGGCCCTATATGGAGGCCGTAAAGAAACTCTTT. Translating gives CATWDRPYMEAVKKLF.

Regarding this clone: Its ends do not fully match the called genes, so a read error is possible. V usage is TRGV4 and J usage is TRGJ1 or TRGJ2. This CDR3 is built from 14 residues. Germline V lookup: CDR1 EGSTGY, CDR2 YDSYTSSV. The CDR3 nucleotides read TGTGCCCCCTGGGATGGGCCGGGTGGTTATAAGAAACTCTTT. It specifies CAPWDGPGGYKKLF.

The chain employs TRGV9 and TRGJ1 or TRGJ2. The CDR3 loop spans 10 amino acids. Germline lookup yields CDR1 GITISATS and CDR2 ISYDGTV (reference sequence). Trimming at V came to 3 bases and at J to 15 bases, leaving 8 bases not matched to a gene. The CDR3 reads CALWETPLLF. For the CDR3, the DNA is TGTGCCTTGTGGGAGACCCCCCTACTCTTT.

This clone was counted a few times. V usage is TRGV4 and J usage is TRGJP1. Germline values: CDR1 EGSTGY, CDR2 YDSYTSSV. J gave up 7 bases and V 0 bases, and 2 bases lay outside the gene matches. The CDR3 loop spans 13 amino acids. CDR3 DNA: TGTGCCACCTGGGATGGGGGTGGTTGGTTCAAGATATTT. This codes for CATWDGGGWFKIF.

The V call is TRGV3, the J call TRGJP2. This CDR3 spans 14 amino acids. With V trimmed by 5 bases and J by 1 base, 4 bases remained unmatched. CDR1 is VTNTFY and CDR2 is YDVSTARD in the germline V gene (reference sequence). This chain's CDR3 is CATWGFSSDWIKTF. The CDR3 DNA reads as TGTGCCACCTGGGGTTTTAGTAGTGATTGGATCAAGACGTTT.

This clone was detected a few times. Given a much more abundant clone one base away, this may be a read error. This specimen includes other DNA sequences encoding the same CDR3. This chain links TRGV9 with TRGJ1 or TRGJ2. The germline CDR1 and CDR2 sequences are GITISATS and ISYDGTV (reference sequence). Trimming took 3 bases from V and 7 from J; bases not matched to a gene: 6. The CDR3 extends over 12 amino acids. This CDR3 reads CALWELGYKKLF. For the CDR3, the DNA is TGTGCCTTGTGGGAGTTGGGGTATAAGAAACTCTTT.

V is TRGV2 and J is TRGJ1 or TRGJ2. CDR1 is EGSNGY, CDR2 YDSYNSKV, per germline. V dropped 0 bases and J dropped 6; count of bases not matched to a gene: 14. The CDR3 runs 16 residues. DNA for the CDR3: TGTGCCACCTGGGACGGGCTCCGGTTTAAGGGTTATAAGAAACTCTTT. This codes for CATWDGLRFKGYKKLF.